This TCR beta chain stems from a study of blood T cell repertoires in COVID-19. Across the whole study: Researchers got acute and convalescent COVID-19 samples from the United States, Italy and Spain.

TCRdb's copy holds only in-frame clones and misses some; the assay was immunoSEQ multiplex PCR. The table has roughly 63,000 clones, roughly 74% seen once. Sequenced input: peripheral blood. This clonotype was obtained from an elderly woman with acute or convalescent COVID-19.

Here the CDR3 DNA reads TGTGCCACCAGTGATCCCGGGACAGCGAACACCGGGGAGCTGTTTTTT. It yields the protein CATSDPGTANTGELFF. The J gene is TRBJ2-2, the V gene TRBV24-1; 7 bases are shared with TRBD1. Looked up from germline, CDR1 is KGHDR and CDR2 is SFDVKD. This CDR3 region has 16 residues. V was clipped by 3 bases and J by 0 bases; unmatched bases: 3.